One sample yielded the 28 T cell receptor beta chains listed below, sequenced in a study of memory CD8 T cells in hepatitis C reinfection. Assay used: immunoSEQ multiplex PCR; TCRdb lists only in-frame clones, some missing. This sample carries approximately 52,000 clones, about nine tenths of them seen once, and the ten largest clones take 0.9% to 1.1%. The time point is: pre-reinfection, 55 to 20 weeks before reinfection detection. No in vitro expansion preceded TCR sequencing of the sorted cells. Source material: naive CD8+ T cells sorted from blood. The receptors shown here come from a man younger than 30 with hepatitis C virus infection.

The chain has TRBV2 and TRBJ2-5, with 8 bases fitting TRBD1. J was trimmed by 1 base and V by 6 bases; bases with no gene match: 10. The CDR3 has 16 amino acids. Germline V gives CDR1 SNHLY, CDR2 FYNNEI. The DNA for the CDR3 is TGTGCCAGCAGAGAAACCCGGACAGGGTCCCAAGAGACCCAGTACTTC. It translates to CASRETRTGSQETQYF.

The genes are TRBV5-6 and TRBJ2-5; possibly TRBD2 for D (6 bases). The DNA end lines up better with TRBJ2-7; the J call may be wrong. Germline CDR1 reads SGHDT; CDR2 reads YYEEEE. The CDR3 spans 16 residues. The CDR3 region is CASSSEQGTSLYEQYF. CDR3 DNA sequence: TGTGCCAGCAGCTCCGAGCAGGGTACTAGCCTTTACGAGCAGTACTTC.

The chain links TRBV28 to TRBJ2-1; unclear D gene. The V gene lost 5 bases and the J gene lost 6 bases, with 26 bases spanning the gap. The CDR3 is made up of 18 amino acids. Germline V gene sequence: CDR1 MDHEN, CDR2 SYDVKM. CDR3 protein: CASSPIYERRRSANEQFF. In nucleotides, the CDR3 is TGTGCCAGCAGTCCTATTTATGAGCGACGCCGCAGTGCCAATGAGCAGTTCTTC.

The chain has TRBV7-2 and TRBJ2-3, with TRBD2 matching 14 bases. This CDR3 is 17 amino acids long. The germline V gene has CDR1 SGHTA and CDR2 FQGNSA. V shed 5 bases, J shed 3 bases, and the junction held 7 bases outside the gene matches. The CDR3 protein is CASSPGLAGVSTDTQYF. DNA of the CDR3: TGTGCCAGCAGCCCGGGACTAGCGGGAGTATCGACAGATACGCAGTATTTT. The variable domain in full, completed from reference TRBV7-2 and TRBJ2-3, reads GAGVSQSPSNKVTEKGKDVELRCDPISGHTALYWYRQSLGQGLEFLIYFQGNSAPDKSGLPSDRFSAERTGGSVSTLTIQRTQQEDSAVYLCASSPGLAGVSTDTQYFGPGTRLTVL.

The chain joins TRBV28 to TRBJ1-4; the D gene is possibly TRBD1 (6 bases). CDR3 size: 15 residues. Trimming took off 6 bases at V and 8 bases at J, with 19 bases between the two ends. Germline CDR1 and CDR2: MDHEN and SYDVKM. The CDR3 DNA reads as TGTGCCAGCAGCCTGATTAGCAGGGGCTCCGAAAAACTGTTTTTT. It encodes CASSLISRGSEKLFF.

This chain links TRBV28 with TRBJ2-7; no reliable D call. CDR3 length: 14 residues. Trimming took 7 bases from V and 4 from J, leaving 17 bases between them. CDR1 and CDR2 (germline): MDHEN, SYDVKM. In DNA, the CDR3 is TGTGCCAGCACCGTAAGAGGCAACGTATACGAGCAGTACTTC. This sequence encodes CASTVRGNVYEQYF.

J is TRBJ1-1 and V is TRBV19; TRBD1 aligns across 9 bases. Germline trimming cut 5 bases from V and 4 bases from J; bases unmatched to any gene: 5. The CDR3 has 14 amino acids. Germline loops: CDR1 LNHDA, CDR2 SQIVND (reference sequence). The CDR3 spells CASSGGTGLTEAFF. CDR3 in DNA: TGTGCCAGTAGTGGGGGGACAGGGCTCACTGAAGCTTTCTTT.

The chain combines TRBV19 with TRBJ2-7; a weak D match, TRBD1 (6 bases). Germline CDR1 LNHDA, CDR2 SQIVND (reference sequence). CDR3 length: 12 amino acids. V lost 3 bases and J lost 6, with 9 bases in between. CDR3 protein: CASSMGTTEQYF. The CDR3 coding sequence is TGTGCCAGTAGTATGGGGACAACCGAGCAGTACTTC.

The chain joins TRBV14 to TRBJ2-2; D may be TRBD2 (7 bases). V was trimmed by 3 bases and J by 2 bases, leaving 10 bases between them. The CDR3 length is 15 residues. Germline-derived CDR1 and CDR2 are SGHDN and FVKESK. The CDR3 DNA sequence: TGTGCCAGCAGCCATCCGGGGGGCAACACCGGGGAGCTGTTTTTT. Its translation: CASSHPGGNTGELFF.

The gene calls are TRBV7-9 and TRBJ2-1; 12 bases fit TRBD2. J was trimmed by 8 bases and V by 1 base; bases with no gene match: 6. The germline gives CDR1 SEHNR, CDR2 FQNEAQ (reference sequence). The CDR3 contains 16 residues. As DNA, the CDR3 is TGTGCCAGCAGCTTAGGGTCGACTAGCGGGAGTGATGAGCAGTTCTTC. Amino acid sequence: CASSLGSTSGSDEQFF.

The chain links TRBV13 to TRBJ1-1, with D unclear. Germline assignment: CDR1 PRHDT and CDR2 FYEKMQ (reference sequence). This CDR3 is 11 amino acids long. The V and J ends lost 5 bases and 4 bases respectively, with 5 bases between them. The chain's CDR3 is CASSEGTEAFF. The CDR3 DNA is TGTGCCAGCAGCGAGGGCACTGAAGCTTTCTTT.

The count of this clone is one. This chain uses TRBV7-9 with TRBJ2-5, with D maybe TRBD2 (5 bases). The V end was cut by 5 bases, the J end by 0 bases, with 10 bases between. This CDR3 region has 14 residues. Germline CDR1 and CDR2: SEHNR and FQNEAQ (reference sequence). CDR3 DNA sequence: TGTGCCAGCAGCCCCTCGGGGTACCAAGAGACCCAGTACTTC. Translated: CASSPSGYQETQYF. The whole variable domain, remainder taken from reference TRBV7-9 and TRBJ2-5, is DTGVSQNPRHKITKRGQNVTFRCDPISEHNRLYWYRQTLGQGPEFLTYFQNEAQLEKSRLLSDRFSAERPKGSFSTLEIQRTEQGDSAMYLCASSPSGYQETQYFGPGTRLLVL.

The gene calls are TRBV10-3 and TRBJ2-7; D perhaps matches TRBD2 (5 bases). CDR1 and CDR2 (germline): ENHRY, SYGVKD. Trimming pared 10 bases from V and 3 bases from J, leaving 16 bases between. This CDR3 region has 13 residues. The CDR3, as DNA: TGTGCCAGCCGGGGAGCGGTGGACTACGAGCAGTACTTC. Translation gives CASRGAVDYEQYF.

The V gene is TRBV7-6, the J gene TRBJ1-1, with D unresolved. This CDR3 contains 14 residues. Germline V gives CDR1 SGHVS, CDR2 FNYEAQ. Trimming shortened V by 6 bases and J by 4 bases, and 15 bases separated the two germline ends. The CDR3 DNA reads TGTGCCAGCAGTTTTAACATGGCTGGCACTGAAGCTTTCTTT. Amino acids: CASSFNMAGTEAFF.

As concerns this clone: No DNA is shown, since the ends of the CDR3 on it are uncertain; the CDR3 is the one TCRdb lists. The chain carries TRBV28 and TRBJ2-1; the D call in the table, TRBD1, was not verified against the DNA. A total of 15 residues make up the CDR3, ends included. Germline lookup yields CDR1 MDHEN and CDR2 SYDVKM. The CDR3 protein is CASSVHSGQGNEQFF.

The rearrangement links TRBV5-1 to TRBJ1-2, with a tentative D call TRBD1 (5 bases). The CDR3 sequence is 18 residues long. Deletions cut 1 base from V and 6 bases from J, with 25 bases between. In germline, CDR1 is SGHRS, CDR2 YFSETQ. In DNA, the CDR3 is TGCGCCAGCAGCTTGTTCTCCCCTTCCTCGGGGGGAAAGGATGGCTACACCTTC. Translating gives CASSLFSPSSGGKDGYTF.

This rearrangement joins TRBV7-2 to TRBJ1-1, with D unclear. CDR1 is SGHTA, CDR2 FQGNSA, per germline. The CDR3 sequence is 12 residues long. V shed 3 bases and J shed 3 bases, with 5 bases lying between them. CDR3 nucleotides: TGTGCCAGCAGCTTTAAATACACTGAAGCTTTCTTT. This encodes CASSFKYTEAFF.

The rearrangement links TRBV5-1 to TRBJ2-5, with D unclear. Trimming shortened V by 0 bases and J by 5 bases, and 17 bases separated the two germline ends. The CDR3 totals 16 residues. The germline gives CDR1 SGHRS, CDR2 YFSETQ. The CDR3 spells CASSLVSLVMRETQYF. The CDR3 bases are TGCGCCAGCAGCTTGGTGTCCCTTGTGATGAGGGAGACCCAGTACTTC.

The chain combines TRBV21-1 with TRBJ2-1; TRBD2, as called in the table, went unchecked against the DNA. TRBV21-1 is a pseudogene segment. The CDR3 consists of 20 residues. CDR3 DNA sequence: TGTGCCAGCAGCAACCCCGGTCCCCGGGATTGCCAAACCGAATACAATGAGCAGTTCTTC. Translated: CASSNPGPRDCQTEYNEQFF.

The chain combines TRBV10-3 with TRBJ1-1, with D possibly being TRBD1 (6 bases). The CDR3 totals 15 residues. V was shortened by 0 bases and J by 0 bases, with 8 bases between the two germline ends. Germline-derived CDR1 and CDR2 are ENHRY and SYGVKD. CDR3 sequence (DNA): TGTGCCATCAGTGAGTCCCAGGGGATGAACACTGAAGCTTTCTTT. It yields the protein CAISESQGMNTEAFF.

In DNA form, the CDR3 reads TGTGCCAGCAGGCCGGTTGGAACAGATGAGCAGTTCTTC. Protein product: CASRPVGTDEQFF. The J gene is TRBJ2-1, the V gene TRBV5-6; D remains ambiguous. The CDR3 covers 13 residues. Trimming removed 5 bases from V and 8 bases from J, with 14 bases in between. Germline-derived CDR1 and CDR2 are SGHDT and YYEEEE.

This chain uses TRBV7-9 with TRBJ2-7, with 14 bases that match TRBD2. CDR1 and CDR2 (germline): SEHNR, FQNEAQ (reference sequence). The CDR3 sequence is 18 residues long. Trimming took 5 bases from V and 1 from J; bases not matched to a gene: 10. The CDR3 coding sequence is TGTGCCAGCAGCCCAGATCGACTAGCGGGGGGGATATCCTACGAGCAGTACGTC. Protein product: CASSPDRLAGGISYEQYV.

This chain uses TRBV7-2 with TRBJ2-1, with 8 positions matching TRBD1. The germline gives CDR1 SGHTA, CDR2 FQGNSA. V lost 5 bases and J lost 3; bases outside the gene matches: 6. The CDR3 extends over 15 amino acids. In nucleotides, the CDR3 is TGTGCCAGCAGCCCTCCAGGGGGCTTCTACAATGAGCAGTTCTTC. Amino acid sequence: CASSPPGGFYNEQFF.

The chain has TRBV6-1 and TRBJ2-7; TRBD1 matches at 11 bases. Germline V gene sequence: CDR1 MNHNS, CDR2 SASEGT. The CDR3 loop spans 14 amino acids. V dropped 4 bases and J dropped 4; count of bases not matched to a gene: 3. Here the CDR3 reads CASSGTGGLYEQYF. In DNA form, the CDR3 reads TGTGCCAGCAGTGGGACAGGGGGCCTGTACGAGCAGTACTTC.

J is TRBJ2-2 and V is TRBV6-5; 8 bases fit TRBD1. Germline assignment: CDR1 MNHEY and CDR2 SVGAGI. CDR3 length: 13 residues. V lost 6 bases, J lost 6 bases, and 3 bases stayed unmatched. The CDR3 sequence is CASRSRGPGELFF. CDR3 DNA: TGTGCCAGCAGATCCAGGGGGCCCGGGGAGCTGTTTTTT.

The chain combines TRBV5-6 with TRBJ2-7; 8 nucleotides line up with TRBD2. After removal of 4 bases from V and 2 bases from J, the junction contained 8 bases not matched to a gene. CDR1 and CDR2 (germline): SGHDT, YYEEEE. CDR3 length: 15 amino acids. In DNA, the CDR3 is TGTGCCAGCAGCCATACGGGACTAGGGGCCTACGAGCAGTACTTC. It is translated as CASSHTGLGAYEQYF.

The J gene is TRBJ2-3, the V gene TRBV28; tentatively, D is TRBD1 (6 bases). Trimming cost V 4 bases and J 8 bases, with 22 bases left between them. The CDR3 is 16 amino acids. The V gene's germline CDR1 is MDHEN and CDR2 SYDVKM. CDR3 region: CASSSRAYTGPATQYF. CDR3 nucleotide sequence: TGTGCCAGCAGTTCCCGAGCTTACACAGGGCCGGCTACGCAGTATTTT.

V usage is TRBV10-3 and J usage is TRBJ1-5; 8 nucleotides align to TRBD1. This CDR3 spans 14 amino acids. The V and J ends lost 10 bases and 6 bases, in that order; junction bases with no gene match: 11. From germline, CDR1 is ENHRY and CDR2 SYGVKD. DNA for the CDR3: TGTGCCACCCACCCCGGACAGGGCCGTCAGCCCCAGCATTTT. Protein product: CATHPGQGRQPQHF.